A single T cell receptor (beta chain) is shown here with its context. Its antigen is unknown. This sample stems from a study of cytomegalovirus exposure and HLA in healthy donors. Notes on the study in general: In vitro work confirmed that a few CMV-associated chains recognize CMV antigens. The listing of roughly 160 TCR beta chains classed them as cytomegalovirus-associated. Subsequent analysis found a tendency for first-cohort TCR clusters to co-occur within the 95 to 150 validation repertoires.

From the approximately 120-subject validation cohort, which was separate from the roughly 630-subject first cohort, the donors were drawn. With 0 bases removed from V and 6 bases from J, the gap between germline ends came to 9 bases. CDR3 length: 13 residues. The germline gives CDR1 SGHDT, CDR2 YYEEEE. Assay used: immunoSEQ multiplex PCR; TCRdb lists only in-frame clones, some missing. The table includes fewer than 85,000 clones, 94% detected once. The source is a young woman in good health and CMV-seronegative. Sequenced sample: PBMCs. V usage is TRBV5-6 and J usage is TRBJ1-1, with D unclear. The CDR3 DNA sequence: TGTGCCAGCAGCTTGGAACACCAACCTGAAGCTTTCTTT. It codes for CASSLEHQPEAFF.